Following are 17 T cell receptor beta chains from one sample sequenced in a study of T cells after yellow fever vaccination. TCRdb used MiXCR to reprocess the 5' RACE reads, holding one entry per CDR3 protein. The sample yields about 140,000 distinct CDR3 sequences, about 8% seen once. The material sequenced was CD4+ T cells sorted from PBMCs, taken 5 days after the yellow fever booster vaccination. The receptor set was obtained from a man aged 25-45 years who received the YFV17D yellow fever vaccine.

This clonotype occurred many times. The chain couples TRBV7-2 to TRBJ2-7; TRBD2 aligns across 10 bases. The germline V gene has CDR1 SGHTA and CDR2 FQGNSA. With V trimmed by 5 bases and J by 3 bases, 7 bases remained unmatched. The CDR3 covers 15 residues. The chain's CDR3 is CASSRRAGGLYEQYF. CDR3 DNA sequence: TGTGCCAGCAGCCGACGAGCGGGAGGGCTCTACGAGCAGTACTTC.

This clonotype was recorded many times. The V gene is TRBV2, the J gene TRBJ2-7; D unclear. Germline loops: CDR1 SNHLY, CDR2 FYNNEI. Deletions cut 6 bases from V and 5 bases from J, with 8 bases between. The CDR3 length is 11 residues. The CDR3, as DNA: TGTGCCAGCAGCGGTTTAAACGAGCAGTACTTC. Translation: CASSGLNEQYF.

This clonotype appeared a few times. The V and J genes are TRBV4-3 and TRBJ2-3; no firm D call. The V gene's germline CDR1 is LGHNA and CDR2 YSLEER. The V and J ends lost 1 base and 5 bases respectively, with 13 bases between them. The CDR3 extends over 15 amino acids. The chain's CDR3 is CASSQAATVQDTQYF. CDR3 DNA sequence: TGCGCCAGCAGCCAAGCCGCGACCGTTCAAGATACGCAGTATTTT.

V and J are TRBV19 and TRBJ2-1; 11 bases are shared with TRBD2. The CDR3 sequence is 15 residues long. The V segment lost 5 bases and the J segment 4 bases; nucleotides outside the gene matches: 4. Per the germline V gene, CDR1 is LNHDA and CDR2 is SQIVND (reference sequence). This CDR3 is CASSVGLAEYNEQFF. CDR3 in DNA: TGTGCCAGTAGTGTGGGACTAGCGGAATACAATGAGCAGTTCTTC.

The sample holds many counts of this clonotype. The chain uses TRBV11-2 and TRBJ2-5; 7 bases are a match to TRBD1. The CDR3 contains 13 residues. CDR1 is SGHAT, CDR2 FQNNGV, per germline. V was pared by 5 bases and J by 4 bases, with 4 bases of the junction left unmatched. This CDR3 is CASSVRTGETQYF. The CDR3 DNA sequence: TGTGCCAGCAGCGTAAGGACAGGAGAGACCCAGTACTTC.

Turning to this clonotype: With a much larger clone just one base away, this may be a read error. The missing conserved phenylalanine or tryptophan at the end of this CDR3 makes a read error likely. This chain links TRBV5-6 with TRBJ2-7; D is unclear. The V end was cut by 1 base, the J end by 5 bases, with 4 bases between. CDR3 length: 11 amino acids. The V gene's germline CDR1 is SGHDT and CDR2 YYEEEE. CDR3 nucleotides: TGTGCCAGCAGCTTGATCCACGAGCAGTACATC. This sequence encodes CASSLIHEQYI.

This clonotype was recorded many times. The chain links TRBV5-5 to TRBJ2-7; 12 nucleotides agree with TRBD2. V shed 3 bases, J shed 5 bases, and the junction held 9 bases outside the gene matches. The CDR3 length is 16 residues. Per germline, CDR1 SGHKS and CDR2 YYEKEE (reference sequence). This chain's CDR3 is CASSSLRLAGADEQYF. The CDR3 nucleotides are TGTGCCAGCAGCTCCCTCCGACTAGCGGGAGCGGACGAGCAGTACTTC.

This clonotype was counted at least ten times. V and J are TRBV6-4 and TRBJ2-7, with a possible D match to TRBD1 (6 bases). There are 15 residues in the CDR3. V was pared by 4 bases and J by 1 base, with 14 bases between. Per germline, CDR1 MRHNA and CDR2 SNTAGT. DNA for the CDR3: TGTGCCAGCAGTGTTGGGCAGGGGTCTTCCTACGAGCAGTACTTC. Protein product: CASSVGQGSSYEQYF.

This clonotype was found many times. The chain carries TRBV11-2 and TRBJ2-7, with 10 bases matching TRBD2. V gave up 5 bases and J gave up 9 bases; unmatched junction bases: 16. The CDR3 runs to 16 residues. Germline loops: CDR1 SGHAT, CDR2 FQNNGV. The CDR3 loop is CASSAKVTSGLLLQYF. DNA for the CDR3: TGTGCCAGCAGCGCAAAAGTGACTAGCGGGCTTCTTCTGCAGTACTTC.

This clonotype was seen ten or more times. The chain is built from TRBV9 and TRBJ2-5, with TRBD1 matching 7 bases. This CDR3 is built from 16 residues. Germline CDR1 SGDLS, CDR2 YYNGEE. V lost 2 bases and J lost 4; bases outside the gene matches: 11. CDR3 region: CASSVRGRTDGETQYF. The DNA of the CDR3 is TGTGCCAGCAGCGTGAGGGGGCGGACTGATGGAGAGACCCAGTACTTC.

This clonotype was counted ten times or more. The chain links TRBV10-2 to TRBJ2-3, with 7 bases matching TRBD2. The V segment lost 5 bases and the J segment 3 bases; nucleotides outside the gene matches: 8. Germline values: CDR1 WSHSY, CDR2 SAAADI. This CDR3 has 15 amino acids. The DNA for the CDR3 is TGCGCCAGCAGTCAGAGGGAGGGCCCGACAGATACGCAGTATTTT. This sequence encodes CASSQREGPTDTQYF.

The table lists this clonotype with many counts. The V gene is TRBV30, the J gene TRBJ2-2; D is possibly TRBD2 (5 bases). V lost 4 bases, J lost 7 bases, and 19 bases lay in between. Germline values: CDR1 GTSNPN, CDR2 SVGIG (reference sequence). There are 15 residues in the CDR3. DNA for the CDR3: TGTGCCTGGAATTTAGTCCCCGGGAAGATCGGGGAGCTGTTTTTT. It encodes CAWNLVPGKIGELFF.

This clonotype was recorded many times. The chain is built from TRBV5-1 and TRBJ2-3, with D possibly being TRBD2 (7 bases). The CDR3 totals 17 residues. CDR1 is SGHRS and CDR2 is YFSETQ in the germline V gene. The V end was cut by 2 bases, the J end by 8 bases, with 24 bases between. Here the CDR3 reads CASSFGWGRETSSTQYF. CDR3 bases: TGCGCCAGCAGCTTCGGTTGGGGGCGCGAGACTAGCAGTACGCAGTATTTT. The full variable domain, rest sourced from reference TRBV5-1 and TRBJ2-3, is KAGVTQTPRYLIKTRGQQVTLSCSPISGHRSVSWYQQTPGQGLQFLFEYFSETQRNKGNFPGRFSGRQFSNSRSEMNVSTLELGDSALYLCASSFGWGRETSSTQYFGPGTRLTVL.

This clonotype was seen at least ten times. The CDR3 coding sequence is TGTGCCAGCTCACCACCAGGACTGGACAAAAACATTCAGTACTTC. The encoded protein is CASSPPGLDKNIQYF. This chain links TRBV18 with TRBJ2-4; D perhaps matches TRBD2 (5 bases). This CDR3 comprises 15 residues. In germline, CDR1 is KGHSH, CDR2 LQKENI. Trimming left V 0 bases short and J 3 bases short, with 9 bases between.

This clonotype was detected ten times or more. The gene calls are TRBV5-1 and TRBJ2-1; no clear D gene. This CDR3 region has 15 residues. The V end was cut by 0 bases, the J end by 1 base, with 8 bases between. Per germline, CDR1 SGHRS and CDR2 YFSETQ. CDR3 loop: CASSLEGFSYNEQFF. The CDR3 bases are TGCGCCAGCAGCTTGGAAGGGTTTTCCTACAATGAGCAGTTCTTC. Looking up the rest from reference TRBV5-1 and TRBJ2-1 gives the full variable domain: KAGVTQTPRYLIKTRGQQVTLSCSPISGHRSVSWYQQTPGQGLQFLFEYFSETQRNKGNFPGRFSGRQFSNSRSEMNVSTLELGDSALYLCASSLEGFSYNEQFFGPGTRLTVL.

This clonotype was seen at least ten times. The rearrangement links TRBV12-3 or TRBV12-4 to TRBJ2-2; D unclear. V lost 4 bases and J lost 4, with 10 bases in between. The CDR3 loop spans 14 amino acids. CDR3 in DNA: TGTGCCAGCAGTTCCGGGCCGGGCACCGGGGAGCTGTTTTTT. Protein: CASSSGPGTGELFF.

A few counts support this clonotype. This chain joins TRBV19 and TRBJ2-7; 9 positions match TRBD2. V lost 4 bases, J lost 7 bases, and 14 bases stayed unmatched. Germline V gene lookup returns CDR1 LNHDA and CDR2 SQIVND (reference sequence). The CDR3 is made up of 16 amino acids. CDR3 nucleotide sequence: TGTGCCAGTAGTACGGGTAGCGGGAGTCTAATGGGAGAGCAGTACTTC. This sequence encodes CASSTGSGSLMGEQYF.